A single sample gave rise to the 23 T cell receptor beta chains below, sequenced in a study of blood T cell repertoires in COVID-19. The protocol was immunoSEQ multiplex PCR, while the TCRdb copy is restricted to in-frame clones and leaves out a portion. The table records about 100,000 clones, roughly nine tenths of them present only once. The sequencing sample was made of peripheral blood. These receptors all stem from a young man in a cohort sampled during active COVID-19.

The DNA of the CDR3 is TGTGCCAGCAGCCGGGGACAGGGTATCGGGTATGAGCAGTTCTTC. Its translation is CASSRGQGIGYEQFF. This chain links TRBV7-9 with TRBJ2-1, with TRBD1 matching over 9 bases. This CDR3 is 15 amino acids long. Germline lookup yields CDR1 SEHNR and CDR2 FQNEAQ (reference sequence). The trim removed 5 bases at V and 8 bases at J, leaving 10 bases unmatched.

CDR3 amino acids: CASSSASQGMDEQYF. CDR3 DNA sequence: TGTGCCAGCAGTTCGGCATCTCAGGGGATGGACGAGCAGTACTTC. The chain carries TRBV28 and TRBJ2-7; possibly TRBD1 for D (6 bases). Trimming took 4 bases from V and 5 from J, leaving 18 bases between them. The CDR3 is 15 amino acids. In germline, CDR1 is MDHEN, CDR2 SYDVKM.

This chain uses TRBV5-6 with TRBJ2-1; TRBD1 agrees at 9 bases. V dropped 1 base and J dropped 9; count of bases not matched to a gene: 8. Looked up from germline, CDR1 is SGHDT and CDR2 is YYEEEE. The length of the CDR3 is 15 residues. CDR3 sequence reads: CASSLRTGVSSEQFF. CDR3 DNA sequence: TGTGCCAGCAGCTTGAGGACAGGGGTTTCAAGTGAGCAGTTCTTC.

V and J are TRBV30 and TRBJ1-3, with unresolved D. There are 13 residues in the CDR3. From germline, CDR1 is GTSNPN and CDR2 SVGIG (reference sequence). The V end was cut by 4 bases, the J end by 0 bases, with 7 bases between. CDR3 coding DNA: TGTGCCTGGACCCGGGACTCTGGAAACACCATATATTTT. Its translation is CAWTRDSGNTIYF.

J is TRBJ2-3 and V is TRBV2; the match to TRBD2 covers 11 bases. The V and J ends lost 6 bases and 1 base, in that order; junction bases with no gene match: 3. CDR3 length: 15 residues. Per the germline V gene, CDR1 is SNHLY and CDR2 is FYNNEI. The DNA of the CDR3 is TGTGCCAGCAGGGCGACTAGCGGGGGCACAGATACGCAGTATTTT. Its protein is CASRATSGGTDTQYF.

The V call is TRBV20-1, the J call TRBJ1-4, with TRBD1 as a possible D gene (6 bases). V gave up 3 bases and J gave up 9 bases, with 17 bases separating them. The CDR3 is 14 amino acids. The germline CDR1 and CDR2 sequences are DFQATT and SNEGSKA (reference sequence). The CDR3: CSASGGRGGKKLFF. CDR3 coding DNA: TGCAGTGCTAGTGGAGGCAGGGGAGGGAAAAAACTGTTTTTT.

The chain has TRBV28 and TRBJ2-1; perhaps TRBD1 as D (5 bases). Trimming stripped 5 bases from V and 4 bases from J, with 15 bases between. The CDR3 is 15 amino acids. CDR1 is MDHEN, CDR2 SYDVKM, per germline. The CDR3 loop reads CASSPQAGRYNEQFF. The CDR3 nucleotides read TGTGCCAGCAGTCCCCAGGCAGGGCGTTACAATGAGCAGTTCTTC.

The chain couples TRBV3-1 (or the pseudogene TRBV3-2) to TRBJ2-1; 7 positions agree with TRBD1. Trimming cost V 4 bases and J 0 bases; bases outside gene matches: 9. Per the germline V gene, CDR1 is LGHDT and CDR2 is YNNKEL (reference sequence). This CDR3 has 17 amino acids. The CDR3, as DNA: TGTGCCAGCAGCCCCAGACAGGGATCCTACTCCTACAATGAGCAGTTCTTC. It encodes CASSPRQGSYSYNEQFF.

V usage is TRBV5-4 and J usage is TRBJ2-4; 9 bases line up with TRBD2. Germline V gene lookup returns CDR1 SGHNT and CDR2 YYREEE (reference sequence). The CDR3 spans 16 residues. V was pared by 4 bases and J by 3 bases, with 8 bases of the junction left unmatched. The CDR3 spells CASSVSGGTYKNIQYF. CDR3 DNA sequence: TGTGCCAGCAGCGTAAGCGGGGGGACCTACAAAAACATTCAGTACTTC.

This clone was recorded only once. V gene TRBV6-6 combines with J gene TRBJ2-5; no reliable D call. The CDR3 consists of 14 residues. The V and J ends lost 5 bases and 1 base respectively, with 11 bases between them. CDR1 and CDR2 (germline): MNHNY, SVGAGI (reference sequence). The CDR3 here is CASSPARLQETQYF. The CDR3, as DNA: TGTGCCAGCAGTCCCGCTAGGCTCCAAGAGACCCAGTACTTC.

This clone was detected only once. This chain joins TRBV20-1 and TRBJ1-2, with 8 bases lining up with TRBD1. V lost 3 bases and J lost 5; bases outside the gene matches: 5. CDR1 and CDR2 from the germline V gene are DFQATT and SNEGSKA (reference sequence). The CDR3 covers 13 residues. The CDR3 sequence: CSASTGGWYGYTF. The CDR3 bases are TGCAGTGCTAGTACAGGGGGATGGTATGGCTACACCTTC.

The chain is built from TRBV5-5 and TRBJ1-2, with 7 positions matching TRBD1. CDR3 size: 20 residues. The V gene's germline CDR1 is SGHKS and CDR2 YYEKEE (reference sequence). Unmatched junction bases numbered 23, after V lost 4 bases and J lost 2 bases. The CDR3 loop reads CASSRRGGGEGSGFNYGYTF. Written as DNA, the CDR3 is TGTGCCAGCAGCCGCCGTGGAGGGGGCGAAGGCTCAGGCTTCAACTATGGCTACACCTTC.

The chain joins TRBV11-3 to TRBJ1-5; D is ambiguous. Germline CDR1 and CDR2: SGHNT and YENEEA. This CDR3 is built from 18 residues. V was trimmed by 4 bases and J by 3 bases, leaving 22 bases between them. For the CDR3, the DNA is TGTGCCAGCAGCTCCACTTCTGCGGGTCCCAAGGCCAATCAGCCCCAGCATTTT. Its protein is CASSSTSAGPKANQPQHF.

The rearrangement links TRBV18 to TRBJ2-3; 7 bases fit TRBD2. The CDR3 is 18 residues long. CDR1 is KGHSH and CDR2 is LQKENI in the germline V gene. The junction had 18 bases not matched to a gene; V was cut back by 3 bases and J by 6 bases. The CDR3 loop reads CASSPQPSTSRGGDTQYF. The CDR3 DNA reads TGTGCCAGCTCACCCCAGCCCTCGACTAGCCGCGGCGGGGATACGCAGTATTTT.

The chain links TRBV11-2 to TRBJ2-1; no firm D call. Trimming stripped 2 bases from V and 7 bases from J, with 15 bases between. The CDR3 sequence is 15 residues long. Germline assignment: CDR1 SGHAT and CDR2 FQNNGV. This CDR3 is CASSLMGLSANEQFF. The CDR3 region has the DNA TGTGCCAGCAGCTTAATGGGTTTATCAGCGAATGAGCAGTTCTTC.

The rearrangement joins TRBV7-2 to TRBJ2-7; 7 nucleotides align to TRBD2. This CDR3 region has 16 residues. V lost 4 bases and J lost 2; bases outside the gene matches: 11. CDR1 SGHTA and CDR2 FQGNSA come from the germline V gene. Written as DNA, the CDR3 is TGTGCCAGCAGCTCTAGCTCCGGGAGGATACCCTACGAGCAGTACTTC. It codes for CASSSSSGRIPYEQYF.

This chain connects TRBV7-9 to TRBJ2-7, with 7 positions matching TRBD1. Trimming cost V 3 bases and J 3 bases; bases outside gene matches: 11. The CDR3 covers 16 residues. Germline V CDR1 and CDR2: SEHNR, FQNEAQ (reference sequence). CDR3 region: CASSFHRGTISYEQYF. The CDR3 region has the DNA TGTGCCAGCAGCTTCCACAGGGGAACAATAAGCTACGAGCAGTACTTC.

The chain couples TRBV7-9 to TRBJ1-5; TRBD1 is a possible D gene (6 bases). The CDR3 has 17 amino acids. The V and J ends lost 5 bases and 4 bases respectively, with 21 bases between them. Germline lookup yields CDR1 SEHNR and CDR2 FQNEAQ (reference sequence). CDR3 loop: CASSQSQGPRRNQPQHF. The CDR3 nucleotides read TGTGCCAGCAGCCAAAGCCAGGGGCCCCGGAGGAATCAGCCCCAGCATTTT.

The rearrangement links TRBV4-1 to TRBJ1-6; 7 bases are a match to TRBD1. The CDR3 length is 19 residues. Unmatched junction bases numbered 26, after V lost 11 bases and J lost 7 bases. Germline CDR1 is MGHRA and CDR2 is YSYEKL. CDR3 region: CAPPRLGDRAPLGNSPLHF. The CDR3 DNA reads TGCGCCCCCCCCCGACTCGGAGACAGGGCTCCCCTGGGGAATTCACCCCTCCACTTT.

This chain links TRBV2 with TRBJ2-1, with D tentatively TRBD1 (7 bases). CDR1 is SNHLY and CDR2 is FYNNEI in the germline V gene. This CDR3 spans 12 amino acids. Trimming left V 10 bases short and J 13 bases short, with 20 bases between. DNA of the CDR3: TGTGCCACGCAGGGGGGTAGGGGGGATCAGTTCTTC. This gives the protein CATQGGRGDQFF. The full variable domain, rest sourced from reference TRBV2 and TRBJ2-1, is EPEVTQTPSHQVTQMGQEVILRCVPISNHLYFYWYRQILGQKVEFLVSFYNNEISEKSEIFDDQFSVERPDGSNFTLKIRSTKLEDSAMYFCATQGGRGDQFFGPGTRLTVL.

The chain uses TRBV5-4 and TRBJ1-2; 9 bases are a match to TRBD1. V lost 2 bases to trimming and J lost 4 bases; unmatched junction nucleotides: 3. The length of the CDR3 is 14 residues. CDR1 is SGHNT and CDR2 is YYREEE in the germline V gene (reference sequence). CDR3 protein: CASSLQGAGYGYTF. The CDR3 DNA is TGTGCCAGCAGCTTACAGGGGGCAGGCTATGGCTACACCTTC.

The gene calls are TRBV5-4 and TRBJ2-1; 8 nucleotides line up with TRBD1. CDR1 is SGHNT, CDR2 YYREEE, per germline (reference sequence). J gave up 9 bases and V 4 bases, and 9 bases lay outside the gene matches. This CDR3 is built from 14 residues. CDR3 region: CASSMTGVSGEQFF. The CDR3 DNA reads as TGTGCCAGCAGCATGACAGGGGTATCTGGTGAGCAGTTCTTC.

The chain links TRBV12-3 or TRBV12-4 to TRBJ1-2; the D is unclear. CDR3 length: 13 residues. The V end lost 3 bases, the J end lost 3 bases, and 8 bases lay between the germline ends. Here the CDR3 DNA reads TGTGCCAGCAGTTTTTCGGGGTACTATGGCTACACCTTC. Protein product: CASSFSGYYGYTF.